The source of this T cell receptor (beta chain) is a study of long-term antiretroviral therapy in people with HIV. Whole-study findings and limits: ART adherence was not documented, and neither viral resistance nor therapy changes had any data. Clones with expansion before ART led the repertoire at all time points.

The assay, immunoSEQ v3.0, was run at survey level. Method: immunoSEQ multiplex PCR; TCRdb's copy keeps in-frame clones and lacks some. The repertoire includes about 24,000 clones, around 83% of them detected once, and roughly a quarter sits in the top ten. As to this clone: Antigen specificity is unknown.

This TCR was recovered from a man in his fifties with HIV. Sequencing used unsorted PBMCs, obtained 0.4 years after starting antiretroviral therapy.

In nucleotides, the CDR3 is TGTGCCATCAGTGATGCTAGCGGCTACAATGAGCAGTTCTTC. Translated, it gives CAISDASGYNEQFF. This rearrangement joins TRBV10-3 to TRBJ2-1; 7 nucleotides agree with TRBD2. The CDR3 runs to 14 residues. From germline, CDR1 is ENHRY and CDR2 SYGVKD. The ends lost 3 bases at V and 3 bases at J; junction bases unmatched: 2.